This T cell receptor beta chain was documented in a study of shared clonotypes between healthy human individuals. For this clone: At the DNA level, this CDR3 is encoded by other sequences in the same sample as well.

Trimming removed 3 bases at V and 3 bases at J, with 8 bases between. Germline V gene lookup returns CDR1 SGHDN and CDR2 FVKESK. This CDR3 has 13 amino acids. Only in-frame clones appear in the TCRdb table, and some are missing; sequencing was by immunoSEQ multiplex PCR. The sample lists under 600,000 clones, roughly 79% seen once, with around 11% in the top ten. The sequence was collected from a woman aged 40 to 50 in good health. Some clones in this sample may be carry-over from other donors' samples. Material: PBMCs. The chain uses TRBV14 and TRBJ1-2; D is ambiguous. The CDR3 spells CASSQSRDYGYTF. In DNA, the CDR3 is TGTGCCAGCAGCCAGTCGAGGGACTATGGCTACACCTTC.